Following are 18 T cell receptor beta chains from one sample sequenced in a study of blood T cells in healthy people across ages. A sample-barcoded 5' primer and a J-beta primer mix were used in a second PCR of roughly 7 to 12 cycles. TCRdb re-called the 5' RACE reads with MiXCR, one entry per CDR3 protein. The repertoire holds about 970,000 distinct CDR3 sequences, with just over 50% as singletons. Sequencing was carried out using blood. The receptors derive from a woman in her sixties in good health.

The genes are TRBV6-2 or TRBV6-3 and TRBJ2-4, with D tentatively TRBD2 (6 bases). Germline V gene data show CDR1 as MNHEY and CDR2 as SVGEGT. The CDR3 extends over 15 amino acids. The V end lost 2 bases, the J end lost 3 bases, and 11 bases lay between the germline ends. CDR3 in DNA: TGTGCCAGCAGTTACGGCGGGGTAGGCAAAAACATTCAGTACTTC. This sequence encodes CASSYGGVGKNIQYF.

This chain connects TRBV7-9 to TRBJ1-6; 11 bases are shared with TRBD1. With 5 bases clipped from V and 7 bases from J, the junction kept 7 bases outside the gene matches. CDR3 length: 16 residues. Germline V lookup: CDR1 SEHNR, CDR2 FQNEAQ (reference sequence). In DNA form, the CDR3 reads TGTGCCAGCAGCGCCGGACAGGGGGCCTTCAATTCACCCCTCCACTTT. Amino acid sequence: CASSAGQGAFNSPLHF.

This clonotype was seen ten or more times. The chain recombines TRBV5-1 with TRBJ2-1; D tentatively reads TRBD1 or TRBD2 (5 bases each). This CDR3 is 13 amino acids long. V gave up 7 bases and J gave up 5 bases, with 13 bases separating them. Germline CDR1 reads SGHRS; CDR2 reads YFSETQ. This CDR3 reads CASGRDRNNEQFF. In DNA form, the CDR3 reads TGCGCCAGCGGCCGGGACCGTAACAATGAGCAGTTCTTC.

CDR3 nucleotide sequence: TGTGCCTGGAGTGTACTGGACAGGGTTAATCAGCCCCAGCATTTT. This gives the protein CAWSVLDRVNQPQHF. The rearrangement joins TRBV30 to TRBJ1-5; 8 bases fit TRBD1. CDR3 length: 15 amino acids. Germline V gene lookup returns CDR1 GTSNPN and CDR2 SVGIG (reference sequence). The V segment lost 0 bases and the J segment 4 bases; nucleotides outside the gene matches: 5.

The chain combines TRBV25-1 with TRBJ1-2, with 12 positions matching TRBD1. Germline V lookup: CDR1 MGHDK, CDR2 SYGVNS. The CDR3 consists of 16 residues. Germline trimming cut 3 bases from V and 4 bases from J; bases unmatched to any gene: 6. CDR3 sequence reads: CASSESGTGGPYGYTF. The CDR3 DNA reads TGTGCCAGCAGTGAGTCCGGGACAGGGGGCCCCTATGGCTACACCTTC.

This clonotype was recorded once. The rearrangement joins TRBV7-2 to TRBJ2-1; D possibly corresponds to TRBD1 (6 bases). Deletions cut 1 base from V and 8 bases from J, with 12 bases between. Germline CDR1 and CDR2: SGHTA and FQGNSA. CDR3 length: 14 residues. CDR3 in amino acids: CASSLGGGGDEQFF. CDR3 coding DNA: TGTGCCAGCAGCTTAGGAGGGGGTGGGGATGAGCAGTTCTTC.

With regard to this clonotype: With a much larger clone just one base away, this may be a read error. This chain joins TRBV6-6 and TRBJ2-4, with D possibly matching TRBD1 (5 bases). The closer fit of TRBJ2-7 to the DNA end suggests the J call may be wrong. CDR1 is MNHNY and CDR2 is SVGAGI in the germline V gene (reference sequence). The CDR3 consists of 12 residues. The CDR3 loop is CASSQQDYEQYF. The CDR3, as DNA: TGTGCCAGCAGCCAACAGGACTACGAGCAGTACTTC.

V usage is TRBV12-3 or TRBV12-4 and J usage is TRBJ2-2; 8 bases map to TRBD2. With 3 bases clipped from V and 3 bases from J, the junction kept 9 bases outside the gene matches. CDR3 length equals 17 residues. CDR3: CASSFLSLAGHTGELFF. CDR3 coding DNA: TGTGCCAGCAGTTTTCTGTCGCTAGCGGGCCACACCGGGGAGCTGTTTTTT.

This clonotype came up a few times. J is TRBJ2-2 and V is TRBV9; D is unresolved. CDR3 length: 12 residues. CDR1 is SGDLS and CDR2 is YYNGEE in the germline V gene. V was cut by 5 bases and J by 1 base, with 3 bases left in between. The chain's CDR3 is CASRGNTGELFF. The DNA for the CDR3 is TGTGCCAGCAGGGGGAACACCGGGGAGCTGTTTTTT.

The chain joins TRBV20-1 to TRBJ1-6, with 8 nucleotides matching TRBD1. V trimming: 3 bases; J trimming: 9 bases; junction bases outside the gene matches: 4. The CDR3 runs to 13 residues. The germline gives CDR1 DFQATT, CDR2 SNEGSKA (reference sequence). CDR3 protein: CSARDRAGSPLHF. Here the CDR3 DNA reads TGCAGTGCTAGGGACAGGGCGGGTTCACCCCTCCACTTT.

The chain employs TRBV28 and TRBJ1-5; D is ambiguous. Trimming removed 6 bases from V and 6 bases from J, with 12 bases in between. This CDR3 is built from 13 residues. Germline V gene data show CDR1 as MDHEN and CDR2 as SYDVKM. CDR3 in DNA: TGTGCCAGCAGAATAATGGGGTCTCAGCCCCAGCATTTT. This gives the protein CASRIMGSQPQHF.

This rearrangement joins TRBV29-1 to TRBJ2-3, with 8 bases fitting TRBD1. The CDR3 has 14 residues. The V gene's germline CDR1 is SQVTM and CDR2 ANQGSEA. V shed 5 bases, J shed 8 bases, and the junction held 12 bases outside the gene matches. The chain's CDR3 is CSVWNRGSGGTQYF. As DNA, the CDR3 is TGCAGCGTTTGGAACAGGGGGTCAGGTGGTACGCAGTATTTT.

This chain connects TRBV27 to TRBJ2-7; D possibly matches TRBD1 or TRBD2 (6 bases each). The CDR3 sequence is 14 residues long. From germline, CDR1 is MNHEY and CDR2 SMNVEV (reference sequence). The ends were cut back, 3 bases at V and 7 bases at J, with 16 bases in the middle. The CDR3 reads CASSFLGGLMEQYF. DNA of the CDR3: TGTGCCAGCAGTTTCCTGGGGGGCCTTATGGAGCAGTACTTC.

V and J are TRBV12-3 or TRBV12-4 and TRBJ2-3, with D uncertain. CDR3 length equals 13 residues. The V and J ends lost 6 bases and 5 bases respectively, with 12 bases between them. The CDR3 region is CASSRARQDTQYF. The CDR3 coding sequence is TGTGCCAGCAGCAGAGCTAGGCAAGATACGCAGTATTTT.

This chain connects TRBV6-6 to TRBJ1-2; D perhaps matches TRBD1 (5 bases). The CDR3 totals 17 residues. V was shortened by 2 bases and J by 3 bases, with 19 bases between the two germline ends. Per germline, CDR1 MNHNY and CDR2 SVGAGI (reference sequence). CDR3 nucleotides: TGTGCCAGCAGTTACAAGACAGTCCAGACGGTCTACTATGGCTACACCTTC. It yields the protein CASSYKTVQTVYYGYTF.

Note on this clonotype: An end of the junction differs from the germline gene, which may be a read error. The rearrangement links TRBV20-1 to TRBJ2-1; 8 nucleotides match TRBD2. Looked up from germline, CDR1 is DFQATT and CDR2 is SNEGSKA (reference sequence). This CDR3 comprises 16 residues. The CDR3 DNA follows: TGCAGTGCTAACCCCTGGCGGGAGGCATCCTACGATGAGCAGTTCTTC. The encoded protein is CSANPWREASYDEQFF.

The chain is built from TRBV28 and TRBJ2-7; 9 bases align to TRBD1. V lost 3 bases to trimming and J lost 1 base; unmatched junction nucleotides: 7. CDR1 MDHEN and CDR2 SYDVKM come from the germline V gene. The CDR3 is made up of 16 amino acids. The CDR3 DNA reads TGTGCCAGCAGTTTCTTCGCGGGACAGGGTTCCTACGAGCAGTACTTC. Its protein product is CASSFFAGQGSYEQYF.

The chain has TRBV20-1 and TRBJ1-1; D unresolved. Trimming removed 7 bases from V and 2 bases from J, with 14 bases in between. The V gene's germline CDR1 is DFQATT and CDR2 SNEGSKA (reference sequence). This CDR3 is built from 13 residues. DNA for the CDR3: TGCAGTGGGAAGACCGGGCTCAACACTGAAGCTTTCTTT. The encoded protein is CSGKTGLNTEAFF.